This is a list of T cell receptor beta chains from one sample in a study of cytomegalovirus exposure and HLA in healthy donors. The assay was immunoSEQ multiplex PCR, and TCRdb's table has in-frame clones only and misses some. Counted here are about 160,000 clones, over 60% occurring once; the ten biggest clones make up over 2.5%. Sequencing was carried out using PBMCs. The source is a woman in her twenties or thirties in good health and CMV-seronegative. Both conserved end residues are part of each CDR3. A D gene is named only where the DNA matches it firmly. Only some rows state a clone size, as once, few, many or a class for expanded clones.

TRBV5-1	13	TRBJ2-7	NA	TRBD1	TGCGCCAGCAGCCTTGGACAGGGAGGCGAGCAGTACTTC	CASSLGQGGEQYF
TRBV29-1	13	TRBJ2-2	NA	TRBD1	TGCAGCTTCCAGGGGGCGCTAACCGGGGAGCTGTTTTTT	CSFQGALTGELFF
TRBV4-3	13	TRBJ1-5	NA	NA	TGCGCCAGCAGCCAAATCCGAGGGCAGCCCCAGCATTTT	CASSQIRGQPQHF
TRBV4-1	15	TRBJ1-2	NA	TRBD1	TGCGCCAGCAGCCTACGGACAGGAGCTAACTATGGCTACACCTTC	CASSLRTGANYGYTF
TRBV7-9	16	TRBJ1-1	NA	NA	TGTGCCAGCAGCACTCCTAAGGGGGGGAGTGGGACTGAAGCTTTCTTT	CASSTPKGGSGTEAFF
TRBV7-9	17	TRBJ2-5	NA	TRBD2	TGTTCCAGCAGCTTAGCGTTTATTAGCGGGAGGTCGGAGACCCAGTACTTC	CSSSLAFISGRSETQYF
TRBV4-1	14	TRBJ1-5	NA	NA	TGCGCCAGCAGCCATGGACACAGCAATCAGCCCCAGCATTTT	CASSHGHSNQPQHF
TRBV5-5	16	TRBJ1-5	NA	TRBD1	TGTGCCAGCAGCTTGGACGGGACAGGGGCACGACAGCCCCAGCATTTT	CASSLDGTGARQPQHF
TRBV11-2	15	TRBJ2-5	NA	TRBD2	TGTGCCAGCAGCCCTGGACTAGCGGGAGACGAGACCCAGTACTTC	CASSPGLAGDETQYF
TRBV7-9	15	TRBJ1-5	once	NA	TGTTCCAGCAGCTCCAGCAGGCTGGGCAATCAGCCCCAGCATTTT	CSSSSSRLGNQPQHF
TRBV5-6	14	TRBJ1-5	NA	NA	TGTGCCAGCAGCCAGGGACATTTCAATCAGCCCCAGCATTTT	CASSQGHFNQPQHF
TRBV9	13	TRBJ1-2	NA	NA	TGTGCCAGCAGTCAAGAGGGCGTCGGAGGCTACACCTTC	CASSQEGVGGYTF
TRBV5-8	14	TRBJ2-7	NA	NA	TGTGCCAGCGGGGCCCAGTACAGACTCTACGAGCAGTACTTC	CASGAQYRLYEQYF
TRBV28	16	TRBJ2-1	NA	TRBD2	TGTGCCAGCAGGCTCGCCGGGACTAGCGGGAGGAGTATGCAGTTCTTC	CASRLAGTSGRSMQFF
TRBV5-5	15	TRBJ2-7	few	TRBD1	TGTGCCAGCAGCCAGACAGGGAGCCCCTCCTACGAGCAGTACTTC	CASSQTGSPSYEQYF
TRBV7-3	14	TRBJ2-1	NA	TRBD2	TGTGCCAGCAGCCTAGCGGGAGGGCCCAATGAGCAGTTCTTC	CASSLAGGPNEQFF
TRBV5-1	14	TRBJ2-7	NA	TRBD1	TGCGCCAGCAGTTCTGGACAGGGGTGGTACGAGCAGTACTTC	CASSSGQGWYEQYF
TRBV7-2	16	TRBJ1-4	few	NA	TGTGCCAGCAGCCGAAGCGGGACATCAACTAATGAAAAACTGTTTTTT	CASSRSGTSTNEKLFF
TRBV27	13	TRBJ1-2	NA	NA	TGTGCCAGCAGTTTACTTACAGGGAAAGGCTACACCTTC	CASSLLTGKGYTF
TRBV19	13	TRBJ1-5	NA	NA	TGTGCCAGTAGTACACAGGGAGCTCAGCCCCAGCATTTT	CASSTQGAQPQHF
TRBV7-7	15	TRBJ2-7	NA	TRBD2	TGTGCTAGCAGCTTAGGGCGGGAGGCATCCTACGAGCAGTACTTC	CASSLGREASYEQYF
TRBV7-3	15	TRBJ2-7	once	NA	TGTGCCAGCAGCCCCGTGGGCGGGGCCTCCGGCGAGCAGTACTTC	CASSPVGGASGEQYF
TRBV6-1	17	TRBJ2-2	NA	TRBD1	TGTGCCAGCAGTGATTTGGGGAGACAGGGGGCCGGCGGGGAGCTGTTTTTT	CASSDLGRQGAGGELFF
TRBV18	17	TRBJ2-2	few	NA	TGTGCCAGCTCACCTTCAGGGGTCTCCGCGAACACCGGGGAGCTGTTTTTT	CASSPSGVSANTGELFF
TRBV9	15	TRBJ2-1	NA	TRBD2	TGTGCCAGCAGCGTTGATGCGGGGGGGAACAATGAGCAGTTCTTC	CASSVDAGGNNEQFF
TRBV10-1	17	TRBJ1-2	NA	NA	TGCGCCAGCAGTGAGTCGGGACTCCCAGACAGACAAAATGGCTACACCTTC	CASSESGLPDRQNGYTF
TRBV7-8	14	TRBJ1-1	few	NA	TGTGCCAGCAGCTTACAGGGCTTGAACACTGAAGCTTTCTTT	CASSLQGLNTEAFF
TRBV27	15	TRBJ2-7	NA	TRBD2	TGTGCCAGCAGTTCGGCCGGGACTAGGCGGTACGAGCAGTACTTC	CASSSAGTRRYEQYF
TRBV28	18	TRBJ2-5	few	TRBD2	TGTGCCAGCAGTTTCTCACAATCGGGGACTAGCGGGAGGTCTGGGCAGTACTTC	CASSFSQSGTSGRSGQYF
TRBV4-2	16	TRBJ2-7	NA	NA	TGTGCCAGCAGCCAAGATAGTGGGGCAGACTCCTACGAGCAGTACTTC	CASSQDSGADSYEQYF
TRBV18	16	TRBJ1-1	once	NA	TGTGCCAGCTCACCTACCTTGACAGGAACGAACACTGAAGCTTTCTTT	CASSPTLTGTNTEAFF
TRBV7-3	13	TRBJ2-7	NA	TRBD1	TGTGCCAGCAGCTGGGACAGGGAGGACGAGCAGTACTTC	CASSWDREDEQYF
TRBV4-1	16	TRBJ1-5	NA	NA	TGCGCCAGCAGCCAAGATTATGGGGGGGATTATCAGCCCCAGCATTTT	CASSQDYGGDYQPQHF
TRBV5-1	14	TRBJ2-1	once	NA	TGCGCCAGCAGCTTGGTGGTGACAAGCAATGAGCAGTTCTTC	CASSLVVTSNEQFF
TRBV9	16	TRBJ2-5	NA	NA	TGTGCCAGCAGCGTAGAACAGGCTAAAGCACGAGAGACCCAGTACTTC	CASSVEQAKARETQYF
TRBV28	15	TRBJ1-4	NA	NA	TGTGCCAGCAGGTCACCGGGACGGGGGAATGAAAAACTGTTTTTT	CASRSPGRGNEKLFF
TRBV19	13	TRBJ1-1	NA	TRBD1	TGTGCCAGTAGCAGGACAGGAGACACTGAAGCTTTCTTT	CASSRTGDTEAFF
TRBV9	15	TRBJ1-1	NA	NA	TGTGCCAGCAGCTCCCCCGGGGGGGTGAACACTAAAGCTTTCTTT	CASSSPGGVNTKAFF
TRBV20-1	11	TRBJ1-2	few	TRBD1	TGCAGTGCCAAGGACAGGAATGGCTACACCTTC	CSAKDRNGYTF
TRBV5-5	14	TRBJ1-5	NA	NA	TGTGCCAGCAGCCGAGGGCAGATGAATCAGCCCCAGCATTTT	CASSRGQMNQPQHF
TRBV5-6	16	TRBJ2-3	NA	TRBD1	TGTGCCAGCAGCCCGGGACAGGCCTCTAGCACAGATACGCAGTATTTT	CASSPGQASSTDTQYF
TRBV6-5	14	TRBJ2-7	NA	NA	TGTGCCAGCAGAATCTGGACACCTCCTCACGAGCAGTACTTC	CASRIWTPPHEQYF
TRBV7-9	13	TRBJ2-7	NA	NA	TGTGCCAGCAGCTTCCAGGGTCCCTACGAGCAGTACTTC	CASSFQGPYEQYF
TRBV14	14	TRBJ2-5	NA	TRBD1	TGTGCCAGCAGCCCCCTTGGGACAGAAGAGACCCAGTACTTC	CASSPLGTEETQYF
TRBV5-1	15	TRBJ2-1	NA	TRBD1	TGCGCCAGCAGCTTGGATCCGGGACAGGGAGGAGAGCAGTTCTTC	CASSLDPGQGGEQFF
TRBV6-6	14	TRBJ1-1	few	TRBD1	TGTGCCAGCACCCCTTCGGGACAGGGGTCCGGAGCTTTCTTT	CASTPSGQGSGAFF
TRBV6-5	13	TRBJ1-5	NA	NA	TGTGCCAGCAGAAGACAGGTAAATCAGCCCCAGCATTTT	CASRRQVNQPQHF
TRBV9	15	TRBJ2-1	NA	TRBD1	TGTGCCAGCAGTCTCTCACAGGGGTGGTACAATGAGCAGTTCTTC	CASSLSQGWYNEQFF
TRBV4-1	12	TRBJ2-3	NA	NA	TGCGCCAGCAGCCATCAGGGAAATACGCAGTATTTT	CASSHQGNTQYF
TRBV27	13	TRBJ1-2	NA	TRBD1	TGTGCCACCTACCGACAGGGCGGGTATGGCTACACCTTC	CATYRQGGYGYTF
TRBV7-9	14	TRBJ2-7	NA	NA	TGTTCCAGCAGCCCATTATCCGGGAGCTACGAGCAGTACTTC	CSSSPLSGSYEQYF
TRBV7-3	12	TRBJ2-7	NA	TRBD1	TGTGCCAGCAGCAAAACAGGGGGCGAGCAGTACTTC	CASSKTGGEQYF
TRBV6-5	15	TRBJ2-7	NA	NA	TGTGCCAGCAGTTCTTGGGAGGCCTACACCTACGAGCAGTACTTC	CASSSWEAYTYEQYF
TRBV7-9	17	TRBJ2-3	NA	TRBD2	TGTGCCAGCAGCTTAGCGACTAGCGGGGGTAGCACAGATACGCAGTATTTT	CASSLATSGGSTDTQYF
TRBV5-1	14	TRBJ2-7	NA	NA	TGCGCCAGCAGCCTAGGGGGGGGACCGTCTGAGCAGTACTTC	CASSLGGGPSEQYF
TRBV30	15	TRBJ2-7	NA	NA	TGTGCCTGGGGTGGGGGCCTGAGGAGCTCCTACGAGCAGTACTTC	CAWGGGLRSSYEQYF
TRBV7-2	15	TRBJ2-1	few	NA	TGTGCCAGCAGCTTAAAGGACACCTACTACAATGAGCAGTTCTTC	CASSLKDTYYNEQFF